These 18 T cell receptor beta chains were all obtained from the same sample, sequenced in a study of tumor-infiltrating lymphocytes in localized non-small cell lung cancer. Assay: immunoSEQ multiplex PCR; the TCRdb copy retains only in-frame clones and omits some. Of under 35,000 clones detected, approximately 83% appear once; the ten largest clones hold around 2%. Sequencing was done on a sample of lung tumor tissue. All receptors derive from a human donor with non-small cell lung cancer.

The chain has TRBV15 and TRBJ2-5; D is undetermined. CDR1 is LNHNV and CDR2 is YYDKDF in the germline V gene (reference sequence). V shed 1 base and J shed 2 bases, with 8 bases lying between them. This CDR3 comprises 14 residues. CDR3 sequence: CATSRGGFQETQYF. CDR3 in DNA: TGTGCCACCAGCAGAGGCGGCTTTCAAGAGACCCAGTACTTC.

V gene TRBV7-2 combines with J gene TRBJ1-2; D unclear. CDR1 and CDR2 (germline): SGHTA, FQGNSA. Trimming shortened V by 5 bases and J by 8 bases, and 12 bases separated the two germline ends. The CDR3 is made up of 12 amino acids. CDR3 in DNA: TGTGCCAGCAGCCTAAGCGTGGAGGGCTACACCTTC. Protein sequence: CASSLSVEGYTF.

The chain carries TRBV7-2 and TRBJ1-5; possible D gene TRBD1, 6 bases. This CDR3 region has 16 residues. CDR1 and CDR2 from the germline V gene are SGHTA and FQGNSA. The V end lost 1 base, the J end lost 6 bases, and 16 bases lay between the germline ends. The CDR3 sequence is CASSLGLGAQAQPQHF. The CDR3, as DNA: TGTGCCAGCAGCTTAGGTTTGGGGGCCCAAGCTCAGCCCCAGCATTTT.

The genes are TRBV30 and TRBJ1-5; possibly TRBD1 for D (5 bases). Trimming shortened V by 0 bases and J by 7 bases, and 13 bases separated the two germline ends. The CDR3 runs to 14 residues. Germline V gives CDR1 GTSNPN, CDR2 SVGIG (reference sequence). The DNA of the CDR3 is TGTGCCTGGAGTGTAGGGACCGCCGACCAGCCCCAGCATTTT. This sequence encodes CAWSVGTADQPQHF.

This clone has a single count. The chain combines TRBV7-2 with TRBJ2-5; D not resolved. Germline V CDR1 and CDR2: SGHTA, FQGNSA. CDR3 size: 15 residues. The V end lost 5 bases, the J end lost 1 base, and 14 bases lay between the germline ends. Here the CDR3 reads CASSPGLGFQETQYF. DNA of the CDR3: TGTGCCAGCAGCCCAGGATTAGGATTCCAAGAGACCCAGTACTTC.

This clone was recorded once. The chain is built from TRBV4-3 and TRBJ2-2; either TRBD1 or TRBD2 may supply D (5 bases each). Germline V gene lookup returns CDR1 LGHNA and CDR2 YSLEER. V lost 0 bases to trimming and J lost 4 bases, with 15 bases between them. The CDR3 is 17 residues long. In nucleotides, the CDR3 is TGCGCCAGCAGCCAAGATTACGAGGGGCAGAGCACCGGGGAGCTGTTTTTT. This translates into CASSQDYEGQSTGELFF.

This chain links TRBV4-1 with TRBJ1-4; TRBD1 might be the D (6 bases). This CDR3 region has 16 residues. Trimming took off 0 bases at V and 5 bases at J, with 13 bases between the two ends. Germline lookup yields CDR1 MGHRA and CDR2 YSYEKL. The CDR3 DNA sequence: TGCGCCAGCAGCCAAGACGTGGGACATCTGAATGAAAAACTGTTTTTT. Protein product: CASSQDVGHLNEKLFF.

This clone was observed a handful of times. This chain uses TRBV7-2 with TRBJ1-6, with D unclear. Trimming removed 11 bases from V and 4 bases from J, with 12 bases in between. The CDR3 consists of 13 residues. The V gene's germline CDR1 is SGHTA and CDR2 FQGNSA. The CDR3 nucleotides read TGTGCCGGGTCTAGGGAGTATAATTCACCCCTCCACTTT. Translated, it gives CAGSREYNSPLHF.

The chain employs TRBV4-3 and TRBJ1-2; D unresolved. With 1 base removed from V and 4 bases from J, the gap between germline ends came to 10 bases. Germline V gene sequence: CDR1 LGHNA, CDR2 YSLEER. This CDR3 region has 14 residues. CDR3 bases: TGCGCCAGCAGCCAAGGAGACTCTGGCTATGGCTACACCTTC. Amino acids: CASSQGDSGYGYTF.

The chain recombines TRBV6-5 with TRBJ2-7, with a weak D call TRBD1 (5 bases). V lost 5 bases and J 6 bases, leaving 11 bases between the germline ends. This CDR3 comprises 12 residues. Germline lookup yields CDR1 MNHEY and CDR2 SVGAGI. Here the CDR3 reads CASSEPGREQYF. The CDR3 nucleotides read TGTGCCAGCAGTGAGCCAGGGCGCGAGCAGTACTTC.

This clone turned up a few times. V and J are TRBV5-1 and TRBJ2-5; weak D call: TRBD2 (6 bases). Trimming cost V 7 bases and J 2 bases, with 9 bases left between them. The CDR3 covers 12 residues. Germline V gene lookup returns CDR1 SGHRS and CDR2 YFSETQ. CDR3 nucleotide sequence: TGCGCCAGCCGGGACTCTCAAGAGACCCAGTACTTC. Its protein is CASRDSQETQYF.

This chain joins TRBV29-1 and TRBJ2-3; 11 nucleotides match TRBD2. This CDR3 comprises 16 residues. Germline trimming cut 1 base from V and 2 bases from J; bases unmatched to any gene: 5. In germline, CDR1 is SQVTM, CDR2 ANQGSEA. The CDR3: CSVEGGTSGITDTQYF. In DNA form, the CDR3 reads TGCAGCGTTGAAGGGGGGACTAGCGGCATCACAGATACGCAGTATTTT.

A few counts support this clone. The genes are TRBV18 and TRBJ1-4, with unresolved D. Germline-derived CDR1 and CDR2 are KGHSH and LQKENI. CDR3 size: 16 residues. Trimming took off 4 bases at V and 0 bases at J, with 12 bases between the two ends. The CDR3 loop reads CASSHGRSATNEKLFF. The CDR3 DNA reads TGTGCCAGCTCACACGGACGGTCTGCAACTAATGAAAAACTGTTTTTT.

The rearrangement joins TRBV7-9 to TRBJ2-7, with 8 bases aligning to TRBD1. The germline V gene has CDR1 SEHNR and CDR2 FQNEAQ (reference sequence). V lost 4 bases, J lost 2 bases, and 1 base stayed unmatched. The CDR3 runs to 13 residues. This CDR3 reads CASSSQGAYEQYF. In DNA, the CDR3 is TGTGCCAGCAGCTCACAGGGGGCCTACGAGCAGTACTTC.

This chain joins TRBV4-2 and TRBJ1-3; D remains unclear. This CDR3 region has 14 residues. Trimming removed 0 bases from V and 10 bases from J, with 13 bases in between. Per the germline V gene, CDR1 is LGHNA and CDR2 is YNFKEQ. CDR3 sequence reads: CASSQDEASQTIYF. CDR3 sequence (DNA): TGTGCCAGCAGCCAAGATGAGGCCAGCCAGACCATATATTTT.

The table lists this clone with a count of one. The rearrangement links TRBV29-1 to TRBJ2-3, with 9 positions matching TRBD2. Trimming at V came to 3 bases and at J to 4 bases, leaving 8 bases not matched to a gene. From germline, CDR1 is SQVTM and CDR2 ANQGSEA. The CDR3 totals 15 residues. The DNA of the CDR3 is TGCAGCGTTGAGGTTGCGGGGGGGCCCTCAGATACGCAGTATTTT. Residues: CSVEVAGGPSDTQYF.

The gene calls are TRBV25-1 and TRBJ2-7, with TRBD2 matching over 9 bases. With V trimmed by 6 bases and J by 4 bases, 13 bases remained unmatched. Germline V gene lookup returns CDR1 MGHDK and CDR2 SYGVNS. The CDR3 contains 16 residues. CDR3 nucleotide sequence: TGTGCCAGCAGACGGGGGGTAGCGGGGGCCATATACGAGCAGTACTTC. Residues: CASRRGVAGAIYEQYF.

This clone was detected only a few times. The V gene is TRBV4-2, the J gene TRBJ2-3, with D unresolved. Germline-derived CDR1 and CDR2 are LGHNA and YNFKEQ. Trimming shortened V by 1 base and J by 10 bases, and 18 bases separated the two germline ends. This CDR3 is built from 15 residues. CDR3 coding DNA: TGTGCCAGCAGCCAAGCGGCGACTCATAACTCCGCGCAGTATTTT. Translated: CASSQAATHNSAQYF.